The 31 T cell receptor beta chains listed next were all sequenced from one sample in a study of T cell clonality in common variable immunodeficiency. Data came from immunoSEQ multiplex PCR; TCRdb stores just in-frame clones and leaves some out. The sample was found to contain some 40,000 clones, and every one recurs. Sequencing used peripheral blood mononuclear cells. These receptors were collected from a person between 18 and 70 years old in good health.

This clone was observed a handful of times. At one end the junction does not follow the germline gene, possibly because of a read error. The CDR3 sequence: CASSATENTEAFF. CDR3 DNA, as far as it was read: TGTGCTAGCAGCGCCACAGAGAACACTGAA. V usage is TRBV7-7 and J usage is TRBJ1-1; unclear D gene. The CDR3 end lies 3 residues beyond the end of the read and is filled in from the germline J gene. The CDR3 runs to 13 residues. CDR1 is SSHAT, CDR2 FNYEAQ, per germline (reference sequence).

This clone was seen ten or more times. The read terminates 3 residues before the CDR3 end, so the remaining end is supplied by the germline J gene. The gene calls are TRBV5-1 and TRBJ1-1, with 10 nucleotides matching TRBD1. Germline V gene sequence: CDR1 SGHRS, CDR2 YFSETQ. CDR3 length: 13 amino acids. The J segment lost 4 bases and the V segment lost 3 bases, leaving 0 bases of the junction unmatched. The CDR3 bases that were read are TGCGCCAGCAGCTGGACAGGGGGCACTGAA. Protein: CASSWTGGTE. The whole CDR3 is CASSWTGGTEAFF.

This clone was seen ten or more times. The CDR3 extends 3 residues past the end of the read, so its final part is completed from the germline J gene. The chain employs TRBV20-1 and TRBJ2-5; 9 bases are a match to TRBD1. Per the germline V gene, CDR1 is DFQATT and CDR2 is SNEGSKA (reference sequence). CDR3 length: 14 amino acids. V was pared by 7 bases and J by 5 bases, with 11 bases of the junction left unmatched. CDR3 sequence: CSGWASGQGETQYF. The CDR3 bases that were read are TGCAGTGGTTGGGCTAGCGGACAGGGGGAGACC.

This clone was seen only a few times. The CDR3 is cut off 3 residues early in the read; its end comes from the germline J gene. The chain employs TRBV23-1 and TRBJ2-2, with D tentatively TRBD1 (6 bases). TRBV23-1 is known as an ORF, though its function is uncertain. The CDR3 is made up of 14 amino acids. The CDR3 is CASSPGGYNSPLFF. Incomplete CDR3 DNA: TGCGCCAGCAGTCCTGGGGGCTATAATTCACCG.

This clone showed up just a few times. The CDR3 end falls 3 residues outside the read, so it is completed with the germline J gene. The J gene is TRBJ1-1, the V gene TRBV7-8, with 9 bases aligning to TRBD1. In germline, CDR1 is SGHVS, CDR2 FQNEAQ. This CDR3 is built from 17 residues. Trimming removed 5 bases from V and 1 base from J; junction bases left unmatched: 11. CDR3 amino acids: CASSLDRGGVKNTEAFF. The covered CDR3 bases are TGTGCCAGCAGCCTCGACAGGGGGGGTGTAAAGAACACTGAA.

This clone was counted many times. CDR3 bases read: TGTGCCAGCAGCTCCGAGTCAGTAAGCACAGATACG. Its translation: CASSSESVSTDT. The full CDR3 is CASSSESVSTDTQYF. The chain is built from TRBV7-2 and TRBJ2-3; D unclear. Read coverage stops 3 residues before the CDR3 terminus; the germline J gene supplies the remainder. V shed 4 bases and J shed 0 bases, with 11 bases lying between them. Germline CDR1 and CDR2: SGHTA and FQGNSA. The CDR3 has 15 residues.

In regard to this clone: Read sequence stops 3 residues before the CDR3 end, and the germline J gene provides the missing end. The chain has TRBV30 and TRBJ2-3; 13 positions match TRBD2. This CDR3 spans 15 amino acids. CDR1 and CDR2 from the germline V gene are GTSNPN and SVGIG (reference sequence). Unmatched junction bases numbered 1, after V lost 1 base and J lost 3 bases. The sequenced CDR3 bases are TGTGCCTGGAGTGGACTAGCGGGAGGTACAGATACG. Protein sequence: CAWSGLAGGTDT. The full CDR3 protein is CAWSGLAGGTDTQYF.

This clone was found many times. The DNA ends 3 residues before the CDR3 does, and the rest of the CDR3 is filled in from the germline J gene. The chain is built from TRBV29-1 and TRBJ2-7, with 7 bases fitting TRBD1. Looked up from germline, CDR1 is SQVTM and CDR2 is ANQGSEA. CDR3 length equals 14 residues. V dropped 2 bases and J dropped 4; count of bases not matched to a gene: 8. Partial CDR3 DNA: TGCAGCGTTGAACCCCGGGACAGACCTTACGAG. Translation gives CSVEPRDRPYE. In full, the CDR3 reads CSVEPRDRPYEQYF.

This clone was seen many times. Read coverage stops 3 residues before the CDR3 terminus; the germline J gene supplies the remainder. The chain has TRBV2 and TRBJ2-7; 9 bases agree with TRBD1. The CDR3 loop spans 14 amino acids. Germline trimming cut 6 bases from V and 5 bases from J; bases unmatched to any gene: 8. CDR1 and CDR2 (germline): SNHLY, FYNNEI. The sequenced CDR3 bases are TGTGCCAGCAGCATGGACAGGGGTCGCCACGAG. Amino acid sequence: CASSMDRGRHE. The full CDR3 protein is CASSMDRGRHEQYF.

This clone was picked up a small number of times. The read ends 3 residues shy of where the CDR3 ends; the end is completed using the germline J gene. V gene TRBV19 combines with J gene TRBJ2-3; 10 nucleotides match TRBD1. The V gene's germline CDR1 is LNHDA and CDR2 SQIVND (reference sequence). This CDR3 has 15 amino acids. CDR3 protein: CASRSTGGAGETQYF. The DNA read from the CDR3 is TGTGCCAGTAGGTCGACAGGGGGCGCGGGAGAGACG.

This clone was seen ten or more times. The CDR3 end falls 3 residues outside the read, so it is completed with the germline J gene. This chain links TRBV5-1 with TRBJ1-5, with a weak D call TRBD1 (6 bases). The germline V gene encodes CDR1 SGHRS and CDR2 YFSETQ. V lost 0 bases, J lost 4 bases, and 11 bases lay in between. The CDR3 runs to 15 residues. This chain's CDR3 is CASSLVRQVNQPQHF. The sequenced CDR3 bases are TGCGCCAGCAGCTTGGTTCGACAGGTGAATCAGCCC.

Comment on this clone: The missing CDR3 end, 3 residues past where the read stops, is filled in from the germline J gene. The chain joins TRBV19 to TRBJ2-5, with D perhaps TRBD1 (5 bases). The CDR3 is made up of 15 amino acids. Trimming stripped 0 bases from V and 1 base from J, with 9 bases between. In germline, CDR1 is LNHDA, CDR2 SQIVND (reference sequence). The sequenced CDR3 bases are TGTGCCAGTAGTATAGACCAGACAGCCCAAGAGACC. This sequence encodes CASSIDQTAQET. In full, the CDR3 reads CASSIDQTAQETQYF.

This clone was seen at least ten times. The CDR3 extends 3 residues past the end of the read, so its final part is completed from the germline J gene. The chain has TRBV19 and TRBJ2-7; possible D gene TRBD2, 6 bases. Trimming shortened V by 3 bases and J by 2 bases, and 14 bases separated the two germline ends. CDR1 and CDR2 (germline): LNHDA, SQIVND (reference sequence). This CDR3 comprises 15 residues. The CDR3: CASSISGTGAYEQYF. CDR3 DNA, as far as it was read: TGTGCCAGTAGTATTTCCGGGACTGGGGCCTACGAG.

This clone has a count of ten or more. Its ends do not fully match the called genes, so a read error is possible. CDR3 amino acids: CASSLTTHEQYF. The sequenced CDR3 bases are TGTGCTAGCAGCCTCACTACCCACGAG. The chain carries TRBV7-7 and TRBJ2-7; D unclear. Read data end 3 residues before the CDR3 end; the end is taken from the germline J gene. CDR3 length: 12 amino acids. Germline lookup yields CDR1 SSHAT and CDR2 FNYEAQ (reference sequence).

The sample holds many counts of this clone. The CDR3 goes on 3 residues after the read ends, and that part is filled in from the germline J gene. This CDR3 is also generated by other DNA sequences in the sample. The chain uses TRBV6-2 or TRBV6-3 and TRBJ2-5; 8 bases are a match to TRBD1. The germline V gene encodes CDR1 MNHEY and CDR2 SVGEGT. The V gene end was trimmed by 11 bases and the J gene end by 5 bases; junction bases not matched to a gene: 13. The CDR3 covers 14 residues. Here the CDR3 reads CAVEPQGAWETQYF. The covered CDR3 bases are TGTGCCGTCGAACCGCAGGGGGCGTGGGAGACC.

At least ten counts were recorded for this clone. The read terminates 3 residues ahead of where the CDR3 ends, so the germline J gene completes it. The chain joins TRBV5-4 to TRBJ1-3; D gene unclear. V lost 3 bases to trimming and J lost 0 bases, with 10 bases between them. This CDR3 is built from 15 residues. Germline CDR1 SGHNT, CDR2 YYREEE (reference sequence). The part of the CDR3 DNA that was read is TGTGCCAGCAGCTCCAAGACAAGCTCTGGAAACACC. It is translated as CASSSKTSSGNT. The entire CDR3 is CASSSKTSSGNTIYF.

This clone has ten or more counts. The read terminates 3 residues before the CDR3 end, so the remaining end is supplied by the germline J gene. V usage is TRBV5-4 and J usage is TRBJ1-2; 7 positions agree with TRBD1. CDR3 length: 14 amino acids. Germline CDR1 and CDR2: SGHNT and YYREEE (reference sequence). This CDR3 reads CASSLGGGQTTYTF. CDR3 bases read: TGTGCCAGCAGCTTGGGAGGGGGCCAAACCACC.

This clone was counted ten times or more. From the germline J gene comes the end of the CDR3, since the read stops 3 residues before it. This chain uses TRBV5-1 with TRBJ1-6; no definite D call. Between the trimmed V and J ends, which lost 2 bases and 5 bases, there was a span of 11 bases. The CDR3 runs 15 residues. The germline V gene has CDR1 SGHRS and CDR2 YFSETQ. The part of the CDR3 DNA that was read is TGCGCCAGCAGCTTATACGACCAGGATAATTCACCC. Translated: CASSLYDQDNSP. The CDR3 reads in full as CASSLYDQDNSPLHF.

This clone showed up many times. The sequence runs out 3 residues before the end of the CDR3; the remainder is reconstructed from the germline J gene. V is TRBV20-1 and J is TRBJ2-7; 8 nucleotides line up with TRBD2. V gave up 2 bases and J gave up 1 base; unmatched junction bases: 19. Germline lookup yields CDR1 DFQATT and CDR2 SNEGSKA (reference sequence). This CDR3 is 19 amino acids long. Partial CDR3 DNA: TGCAGTGCTAGACTCAGGACTAGCAGGCGCCCTCCCCCTTCCTACGAG. Its translation: CSARLRTSRRPPPSYE. The complete CDR3 reads CSARLRTSRRPPPSYEQYF.

This clone was detected many times. CDR3 region: CSAREVAGGATDTQYF. The covered CDR3 bases are TGCAGTGCTAGAGAAGTAGCGGGGGGCGCCACAGATACG. The chain is built from TRBV20-1 and TRBJ2-3; 10 positions agree with TRBD2. The CDR3 extends 3 residues past the end of the read, so its final part is completed from the germline J gene. Trimming cost V 0 bases and J 2 bases; bases outside gene matches: 5. CDR1 and CDR2 (germline): DFQATT, SNEGSKA (reference sequence). CDR3 length equals 16 residues.

This clone showed up many times. The CDR3 end is not reached by the read, which stops 3 residues before it; the germline J gene fills it in. The V and J genes are TRBV11-3 and TRBJ2-7, with TRBD1 matching 9 bases. J was trimmed by 1 base and V by 5 bases; bases with no gene match: 6. The CDR3 is 15 amino acids. Germline V gene sequence: CDR1 SGHNT, CDR2 YENEEA. Partial CDR3 DNA: TGTGCCAGCAGCCCAGGGACAGGGTTTTCCTACGAG. Its translation is CASSPGTGFSYE. The CDR3 in full is CASSPGTGFSYEQYF.

This clone has more than one count but fewer than ten. The read gets to within 3 residues of the CDR3 end, and the germline J gene fills in the rest. V is TRBV11-2 and J is TRBJ2-1; D tentatively reads TRBD1 or TRBD2 (6 bases each). CDR3 length equals 15 residues. Germline V gene data show CDR1 as SGHAT and CDR2 as FQNNGV. Deletions cut 0 bases from V and 5 bases from J, with 11 bases between. The part of the CDR3 DNA that was read is TGTGCCAGCAGCTTAGAAGCGGAGGGGGACAATGAG. Translation: CASSLEAEGDNE. The full CDR3 protein reads CASSLEAEGDNEQFF.

This clone was seen only a few times. The read ends 3 residues early relative to the CDR3; the germline J gene fills the gap. The chain recombines TRBV7-3 with TRBJ2-2; D is perhaps TRBD1 (6 bases). Per germline, CDR1 SGHTA and CDR2 FQGTGA. The V end lost 0 bases, the J end lost 2 bases, and 13 bases lay between the germline ends. This CDR3 is built from 17 residues. Partial CDR3 DNA: TGTGCCAGCAGCTTAACGTCCCAGGGGTTAAACACCGGGGAG. This encodes CASSLTSQGLNTGE. The whole CDR3 is CASSLTSQGLNTGELFF.

The table lists this clone with many counts. The CDR3 extends 3 residues past the end of the read, so its final part is completed from the germline J gene. The V gene is TRBV18, the J gene TRBJ2-1; 12 bases match TRBD2. CDR1 is KGHSH, CDR2 LQKENI, per germline. With 6 bases clipped from V and 0 bases from J, the junction kept 6 bases outside the gene matches. CDR3 length: 17 residues. CDR3 sequence reads: CASSRTSGISSYNEQFF. The CDR3 DNA, read in part, is TGTGCCAGCTCGCGGACTAGCGGGATAAGCTCCTACAATGAG. Combining the CDR3 with reference TRBV18 and TRBJ2-1 gives the whole variable domain NAGVMQNPRHLVRRRGQEARLRCSPMKGHSHVYWYRQLPEEGLKFMVYLQKENIIDESGMPKERFSAEFPKEGPSILRIQQVVRGDSAAYFCASSRTSGISSYNEQFFGPGTRLTVL.

This clone occurred a few times. The sequenced fragment ends 3 residues before the CDR3 boundary, so the rest is inferred from the germline J gene. The rearrangement uses TRBV11-1 and TRBJ2-2; D might be TRBD1 (6 bases). Germline assignment: CDR1 SGHAT and CDR2 FQDESV (reference sequence). The CDR3 is 14 residues long. Here the CDR3 reads CASSLGQRDEKLFF. The CDR3 bases that were read are TGTGCCAGCAGCTTGGGACAACGGGATGAAAAG.

This clone has ten or more counts. The CDR3 end lies 3 residues beyond the end of the read and is filled in from the germline J gene. The gene calls are TRBV7-2 and TRBJ2-1; the match to TRBD2 covers 8 bases. Trimming removed 0 bases from V and 4 bases from J; junction bases left unmatched: 2. The CDR3 length is 15 residues. Germline V gene data show CDR1 as SGHTA and CDR2 as FQGNSA. The CDR3 loop reads CASSLASGAYNEQFF. The sequenced CDR3 bases are TGTGCCAGCAGCTTAGCTAGCGGGGCTTACAATGAG.

This clone has only a few counts. The read halts 3 residues ahead of the CDR3 end, with the missing end drawn from the germline J gene. V is TRBV5-1 and J is TRBJ1-5; tentatively, D is TRBD1 (5 bases). Germline lookup yields CDR1 SGHRS and CDR2 YFSETQ. The CDR3 runs 16 residues. V was pared by 4 bases and J by 0 bases, with 14 bases between. CDR3 bases read: TGCGCCAGCAGCCCGCACGGGGGTCTTAGCAATCAGCCC. Translating it yields CASSPHGGLSNQP. The whole CDR3 sequence reads CASSPHGGLSNQPQHF.

This clone occurred many times. Sequencing ends 3 residues short of the CDR3 end; the germline J gene provides the rest. The chain employs TRBV10-1 and TRBJ2-5, with D possibly being TRBD1 (5 bases). Germline assignment: CDR1 WNHNN and CDR2 SYGVQD (reference sequence). V lost 8 bases, J lost 5 bases, and 9 bases lay in between. The length of the CDR3 is 11 residues. The sequenced CDR3 bases are TGCGCCAGCGGGGCTGGGGAGACC. This sequence encodes CASGAGET. The full-length CDR3 reads as CASGAGETQYF.

This clone was counted many times. From the germline J gene comes the end of the CDR3, since the read stops 3 residues before it. The chain recombines TRBV20-1 with TRBJ1-4; TRBD1 matches at 7 bases. V shed 0 bases and J 8 bases; nucleotides not matched to a gene: 3. Per germline, CDR1 DFQATT and CDR2 SNEGSKA (reference sequence). The CDR3 runs to 13 residues. CDR3 region: CSARDPGGEKLFF. Partial CDR3 DNA: TGCAGTGCTAGAGATCCAGGGGGGGAAAAA.

This clone appeared many times. The read stops 3 residues short of the end of the CDR3; the missing end is completed from the germline J gene. The genes are TRBV5-1 and TRBJ2-2; 7 nucleotides agree with TRBD1. The length of the CDR3 is 15 residues. CDR1 SGHRS and CDR2 YFSETQ come from the germline V gene. Losses at the gene ends were 2 bases for V and 5 bases for J; bases not matched to a gene: 6. CDR3 amino acids: CASSLNRGKTGELFF. The covered CDR3 bases are TGCGCCAGCAGCTTAAACAGGGGCAAAACCGGGGAG.

In this sample, this clone turned up many times. The CDR3 goes on 3 residues after the read ends, and that part is filled in from the germline J gene. J is TRBJ2-5 and V is TRBV7-6; 7 positions agree with TRBD1. Germline V lookup: CDR1 SGHVS, CDR2 FNYEAQ. V dropped 5 bases and J dropped 4; count of bases not matched to a gene: 7. CDR3 length: 14 residues. The CDR3 DNA, read in part, is TGTGCCAGCAGCAGGACAGGAACCCTAGAGACC. It yields the protein CASSRTGTLET. The whole CDR3 protein reads CASSRTGTLETQYF. Full variable domain (rest looked up from reference TRBV7-6 and TRBJ2-5): GAGVSQSPRYKVTKRGQDVALRCDPISGHVSLYWYRQALGQGPEFLTYFNYEAQQDKSGLPNDRFSAERPEGSISTLTIQRTEQRDSAMYRCASSRTGTLETQYFGPGTRLLVL.